The 9 T cell receptor beta chains below were found in one sample sequenced in a study of early T cells in non-severe SARS-CoV-2 infection. TCRdb analysed the 5' RACE reads with MiXCR anew, one entry per CDR3 protein. The sample has some 28,000 distinct CDR3 sequences, about 5.8% seen once. The specimen sequenced was whole blood. These receptors came from an adult who was a healthcare worker with PCR-confirmed SARS-CoV-2 infection or an uninfected control (not recorded which).

In its sample, this clonotype was seen many times. The chain uses TRBV6-2 or TRBV6-3 and TRBJ2-5, with D maybe TRBD2 (5 bases). V was shortened by 8 bases and J by 5 bases, with 12 bases between the two germline ends. The CDR3 covers 12 residues. Looked up from germline, CDR1 is MNHEY and CDR2 is SVGEGT. CDR3 sequence (DNA): TGTGCCAGCTCCCGGGGTAGCGAGACCCAGTACTTC. It specifies CASSRGSETQYF.

This clonotype was seen a handful of times. V usage is TRBV25-1 and J usage is TRBJ2-1; the D is unclear. The germline V gene has CDR1 MGHDK and CDR2 SYGVNS. CDR3 length: 16 amino acids. V was pared by 2 bases and J by 3 bases, with 14 bases between. CDR3 in DNA: TGTGCCAGCAGTGAAATGGATCCAAGGGACTACAATGAGCAGTTCTTC. Its protein product is CASSEMDPRDYNEQFF.

This clonotype was counted many times. The chain links TRBV3-1 to TRBJ2-3; TRBD1 matches at 7 bases. V was clipped by 3 bases and J by 1 base; unmatched bases: 10. The germline V gene has CDR1 LGHDT and CDR2 YNNKEL (reference sequence). The CDR3 runs to 17 residues. The CDR3 nucleotides read TGTGCCAGCAGCCAGCATCCGACAGGGTTGGGCACAGATACGCAGTATTTT. Protein sequence: CASSQHPTGLGTDTQYF.

There are many counts of this clonotype. This sequence joins TRBV5-1 and TRBJ2-5; D is unclear. Deletions cut 3 bases from V and 2 bases from J, with 5 bases between. In germline, CDR1 is SGHRS, CDR2 YFSETQ. The CDR3 length is 12 residues. The CDR3 reads CASSSNQETQYF. DNA of the CDR3: TGCGCCAGCAGCTCAAATCAAGAGACCCAGTACTTC.

Here the CDR3 reads CSAARGGTPYEQYF. The CDR3 bases are TGCAGTGCCGCTAGGGGCGGAACCCCCTACGAGCAGTACTTC. The chain joins TRBV20-1 to TRBJ2-7, with D perhaps matching TRBD1 (5 bases). CDR3 length equals 14 residues. V lost 6 bases and J 2 bases, leaving 17 bases between the germline ends. CDR1 DFQATT and CDR2 SNEGSKA come from the germline V gene (reference sequence).

This clonotype appeared many times. This rearrangement joins TRBV11-2 to TRBJ2-2; no reliable D call. V was trimmed by 4 bases and J by 1 base, leaving 7 bases between them. Germline CDR1 reads SGHAT; CDR2 reads FQNNGV. The CDR3 consists of 14 residues. CDR3 loop: CASSSPRNTGELFF. CDR3 in DNA: TGTGCCAGCAGCTCGCCGAGGAACACCGGGGAGCTGTTTTTT.

As for this clonotype: This may come from a read error, since a much larger clone is one base off. The chain employs TRBV24-1 and TRBJ2-5; a weak D match, TRBD2 (5 bases). Germline V lookup: CDR1 KGHDR, CDR2 SFDVKD. This CDR3 has 13 residues. With 12 bases removed from V and 7 bases from J, the gap between germline ends came to 20 bases. The CDR3 spells CASSGHGEGTQYF. CDR3 coding DNA: TGTGCCTCCTCAGGCCACGGGGAAGGGACCCAGTACTTC.

This clonotype was detected ten times or more. CDR3 loop: CASTSNRGEGQPQHF. CDR3 nucleotide sequence: TGTGCCAGCACATCCAACAGGGGTGAGGGGCAGCCCCAGCATTTT. This chain links TRBV7-9 with TRBJ1-5; 7 positions match TRBD1. Germline-derived CDR1 and CDR2 are SEHNR and FQNEAQ (reference sequence). V trimming: 7 bases; J trimming: 7 bases; junction bases outside the gene matches: 13. The CDR3 totals 15 residues.

Within the sample, this clonotype is medium-sized. The chain has TRBV12-3 or TRBV12-4 and TRBJ2-1; D is undetermined. The CDR3 extends over 16 amino acids. Trimming shortened V by 2 bases and J by 3 bases, and 14 bases separated the two germline ends. CDR3 sequence (DNA): TGTGCCAGCAGTTTAAGCCTAGGCCGAATCTACAATGAGCAGTTCTTC. Protein: CASSLSLGRIYNEQFF.